One and the same sample provided the 10 T cell receptor beta chains below, sequenced in a study of monozygotic twins with inflammatory bowel disease. TCRdb re-called the 5' RACE reads; one entry per CDR3 protein, DNA not given. The repertoire table contains 400,000 to 500,000 distinct CDR3 sequences. Sequenced sample: blood. These receptors all come from a human donor with ulcerative colitis or Crohn's disease, or a healthy co-twin of an affected twin (not recorded which).

This chain joins TRBV5-5 and TRBJ2-7; TCRdb lists TRBD1, though no DNA is available to test this call. Germline V CDR1 and CDR2: SGHKS, YYEKEE (reference sequence). This CDR3 spans 13 amino acids. The CDR3 protein is CASSSGWSYEQYF.

This chain joins TRBV30 and TRBJ2-3. CDR3 size: 15 residues. Looked up from germline, CDR1 is GTSNPN and CDR2 is SVGIG (reference sequence). Here the CDR3 reads CAWSGEKEYADTQYF. The full variable domain, with the rest looked up from reference TRBV30 and TRBJ2-3, is SQTIHQWPATLVQPVGSPLSLECTVEGTSNPNLYWYRQAAGRGLQLLFYSVGIGQISSEVPQNLSASRPQDRQFILSSKKLLLSDSGFYLCAWSGEKEYADTQYFGPGTRLTVL.

This rearrangement joins TRBV2 to TRBJ2-5; TCRdb gives TRBD2 as the D gene, but with no DNA this cannot be confirmed. The CDR3 runs 13 residues. Germline V CDR1 and CDR2: SNHLY, FYNNEI. CDR3 protein: CASRGLDLETQYF. The full variable domain, completed using reference TRBV2 and TRBJ2-5, is EPEVTQTPSHQVTQMGQEVILRCVPISNHLYFYWYRQILGQKVEFLVSFYNNEISEKSEIFDDQFSVERPDGSNFTLKIRSTKLEDSAMYFCASRGLDLETQYFGPGTRLLVL.

The chain joins TRBV6-2 or TRBV6-3 to TRBJ1-1; TCRdb selects TRBD1, and the lack of DNA leaves this call unchecked. Germline CDR1 reads MNHEY; CDR2 reads SVGEGT. The CDR3 extends over 12 amino acids. The CDR3 region is CASRPLTGGAFF.

This chain joins TRBV3-1 and TRBJ2-7; absent DNA, TCRdb's TRBD1 call cannot be checked. The CDR3 is 14 amino acids. Germline V gives CDR1 LGHDT, CDR2 YNNKEL (reference sequence). This CDR3 is CASSQGTGVNEQYF.

This chain uses TRBV6-5 with TRBJ2-7; TCRdb designates TRBD1, a call that cannot be tested without DNA. CDR3 size: 15 residues. Per the germline V gene, CDR1 is MNHEY and CDR2 is SVGAGI. This CDR3 is CASSYRKGGGYEQYF.

The chain is built from TRBV20-1 and TRBJ1-1; there is no DNA to check the TCRdb D call of TRBD1. Germline V CDR1 and CDR2: DFQATT, SNEGSKA (reference sequence). CDR3 length equals 16 residues. The CDR3 here is CSARRQGRTSGTEAFF.

V is TRBV5-1 and J is TRBJ2-7; TCRdb indicates TRBD1, and absent DNA this call remains unverified. Germline V gene sequence: CDR1 SGHRS, CDR2 YFSETQ. The CDR3 is 15 residues long. This CDR3 is CASRSATGKLYEQYF. The whole variable domain, remainder taken from reference TRBV5-1 and TRBJ2-7, is KAGVTQTPRYLIKTRGQQVTLSCSPISGHRSVSWYQQTPGQGLQFLFEYFSETQRNKGNFPGRFSGRQFSNSRSEMNVSTLELGDSALYLCASRSATGKLYEQYFGPGTRLTVT.

The chain combines TRBV12-3 or TRBV12-4 with TRBJ2-2; the D call from TCRdb, TRBD2, cannot be confirmed without DNA. CDR3 length: 16 amino acids. This CDR3 reads CASSPAGLGMTGELFF.

This chain links TRBV7-3 with TRBJ2-2; TCRdb lists TRBD2, though no DNA is available to test this call. CDR3 length equals 15 residues. Germline loops: CDR1 SGHTA, CDR2 FQGTGA. CDR3 amino acids: CASSGSGGGTGELFF.